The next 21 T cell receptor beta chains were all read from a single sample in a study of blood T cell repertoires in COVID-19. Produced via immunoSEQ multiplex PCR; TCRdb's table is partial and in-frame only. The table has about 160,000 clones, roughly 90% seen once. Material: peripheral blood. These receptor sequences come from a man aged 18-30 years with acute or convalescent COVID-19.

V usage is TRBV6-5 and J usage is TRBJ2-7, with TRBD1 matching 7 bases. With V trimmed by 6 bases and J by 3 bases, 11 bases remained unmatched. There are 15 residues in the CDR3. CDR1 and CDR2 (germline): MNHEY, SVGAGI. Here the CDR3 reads CASSRVGQANYEQYF. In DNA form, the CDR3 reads TGTGCCAGCAGCCGGGTAGGACAGGCCAACTACGAGCAGTACTTC.

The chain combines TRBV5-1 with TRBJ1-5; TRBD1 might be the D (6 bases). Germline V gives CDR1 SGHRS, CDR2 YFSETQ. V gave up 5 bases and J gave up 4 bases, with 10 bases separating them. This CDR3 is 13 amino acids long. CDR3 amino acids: CASSLDSNQPQHF. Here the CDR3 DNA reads TGCGCCAGCAGTCTGGACAGTAATCAGCCCCAGCATTTT.

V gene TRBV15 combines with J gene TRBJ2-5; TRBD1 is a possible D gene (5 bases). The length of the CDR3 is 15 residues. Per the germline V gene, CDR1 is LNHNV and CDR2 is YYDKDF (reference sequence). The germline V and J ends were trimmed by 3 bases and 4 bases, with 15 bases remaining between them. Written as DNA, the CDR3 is TGTGCCACCAGCAGGGTAGGGGCAGGAGTAGAGACCCAGTACTTC. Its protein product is CATSRVGAGVETQYF.

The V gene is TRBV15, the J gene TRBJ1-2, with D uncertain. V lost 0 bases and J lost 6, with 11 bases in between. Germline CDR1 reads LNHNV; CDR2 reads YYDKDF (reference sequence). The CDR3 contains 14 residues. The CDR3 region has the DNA TGTGCCACCAGCAGAGATTATGCTGAGGATGGCTACACCTTC. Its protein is CATSRDYAEDGYTF.

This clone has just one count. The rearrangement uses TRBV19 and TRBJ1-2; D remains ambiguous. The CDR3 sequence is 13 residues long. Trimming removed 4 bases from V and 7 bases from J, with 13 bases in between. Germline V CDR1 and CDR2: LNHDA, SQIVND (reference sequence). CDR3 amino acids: CASSTPWTGGYTF. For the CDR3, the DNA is TGTGCCAGTAGTACCCCCTGGACTGGTGGCTACACCTTC.

CDR3: CASRQGNQPQHF. The CDR3 nucleotides read TGTGCCAGTCGACAGGGAAACCAGCCCCAGCATTTT. This rearrangement joins TRBV6-5 to TRBJ1-5, with 7 bases matching TRBD1. Losses at the gene ends were 9 bases for V and 7 bases for J; bases not matched to a gene: 6. Germline CDR1 is MNHEY and CDR2 is SVGAGI. The CDR3 has 12 residues.

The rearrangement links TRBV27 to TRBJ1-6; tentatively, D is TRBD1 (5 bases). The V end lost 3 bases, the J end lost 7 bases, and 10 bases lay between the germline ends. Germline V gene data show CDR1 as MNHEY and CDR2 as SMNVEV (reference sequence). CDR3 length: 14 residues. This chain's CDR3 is CASSFAGRNSPLHF. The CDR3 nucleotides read TGTGCCAGCAGTTTTGCAGGGAGGAATTCACCCCTCCACTTT.

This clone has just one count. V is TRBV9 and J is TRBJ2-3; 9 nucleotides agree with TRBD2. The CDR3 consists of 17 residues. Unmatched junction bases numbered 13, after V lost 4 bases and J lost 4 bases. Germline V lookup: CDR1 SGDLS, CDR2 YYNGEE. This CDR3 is CASSPRALAGGADTQYF. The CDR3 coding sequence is TGTGCCAGCAGCCCGCGCGCACTAGCGGGTGGGGCAGATACGCAGTATTTT.

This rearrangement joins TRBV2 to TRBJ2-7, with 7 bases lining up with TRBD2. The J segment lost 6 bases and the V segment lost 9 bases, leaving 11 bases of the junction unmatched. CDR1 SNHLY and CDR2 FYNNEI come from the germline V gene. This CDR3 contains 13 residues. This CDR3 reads CARRTRAGAEQYF. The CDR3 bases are TGTGCCAGAAGGACTAGGGCCGGGGCCGAGCAGTACTTC. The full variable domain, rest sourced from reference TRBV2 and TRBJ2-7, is EPEVTQTPSHQVTQMGQEVILRCVPISNHLYFYWYRQILGQKVEFLVSFYNNEISEKSEIFDDQFSVERPDGSNFTLKIRSTKLEDSAMYFCARRTRAGAEQYFGPGTRLTVT.

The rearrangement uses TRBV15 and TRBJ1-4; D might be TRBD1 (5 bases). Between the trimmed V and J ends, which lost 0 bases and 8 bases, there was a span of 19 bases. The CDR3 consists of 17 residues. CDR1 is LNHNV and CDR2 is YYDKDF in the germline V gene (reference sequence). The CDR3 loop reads CATSRDHPGRFEEKLFF. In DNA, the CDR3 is TGTGCCACCAGCAGAGATCATCCAGGGAGGTTTGAGGAAAAACTGTTTTTT.

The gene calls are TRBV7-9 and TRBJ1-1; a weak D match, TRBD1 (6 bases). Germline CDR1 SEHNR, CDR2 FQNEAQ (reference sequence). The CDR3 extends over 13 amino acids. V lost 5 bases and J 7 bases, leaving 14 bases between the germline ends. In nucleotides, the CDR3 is TGTGCCAGCAGCGCGGACAGCCGACATGAAGCTTTCTTT. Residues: CASSADSRHEAFF.

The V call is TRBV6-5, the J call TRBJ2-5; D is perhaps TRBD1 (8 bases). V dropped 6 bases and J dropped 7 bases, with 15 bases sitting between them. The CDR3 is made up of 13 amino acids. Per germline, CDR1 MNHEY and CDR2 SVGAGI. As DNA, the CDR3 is TGTGCCAGCAGCAGGACAGGGAGGGTGACCCAGTACTTC. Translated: CASSRTGRVTQYF.

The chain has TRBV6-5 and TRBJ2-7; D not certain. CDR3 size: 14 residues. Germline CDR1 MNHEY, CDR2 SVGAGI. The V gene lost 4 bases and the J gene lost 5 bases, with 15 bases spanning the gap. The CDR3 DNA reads TGTGCCAGCAGTTTGTCGTACAGTAACCACGAGCAGTACTTC. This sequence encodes CASSLSYSNHEQYF.

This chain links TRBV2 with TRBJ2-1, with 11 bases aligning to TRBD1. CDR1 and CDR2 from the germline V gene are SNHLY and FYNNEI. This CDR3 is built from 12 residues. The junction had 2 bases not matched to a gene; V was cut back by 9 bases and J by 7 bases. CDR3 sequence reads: CASGTGGNEQFF. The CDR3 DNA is TGTGCCAGTGGGACAGGGGGGAATGAGCAGTTCTTC.

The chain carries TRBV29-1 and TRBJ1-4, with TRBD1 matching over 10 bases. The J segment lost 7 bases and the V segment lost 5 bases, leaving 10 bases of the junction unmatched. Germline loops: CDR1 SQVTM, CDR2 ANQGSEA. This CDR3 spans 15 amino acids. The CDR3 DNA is TGCAGCGTTAAGACAGGGGGCGCTTCTGGTGAAAAACTGTTTTTT. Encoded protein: CSVKTGGASGEKLFF.

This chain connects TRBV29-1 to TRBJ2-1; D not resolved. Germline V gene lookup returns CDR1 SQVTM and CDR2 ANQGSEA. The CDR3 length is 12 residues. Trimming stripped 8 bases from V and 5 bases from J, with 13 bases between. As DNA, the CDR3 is TGCAGCCCCCAGTCCGCCGACAATGAGCAGTTCTTC. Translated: CSPQSADNEQFF.

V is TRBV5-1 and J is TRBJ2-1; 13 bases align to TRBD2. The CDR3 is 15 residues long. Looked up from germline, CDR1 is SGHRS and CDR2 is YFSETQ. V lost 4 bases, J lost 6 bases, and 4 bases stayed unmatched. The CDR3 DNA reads TGCGCCAGCAGCCGGACTAGCGGGAGCCGCAATGAGCAGTTCTTC. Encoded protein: CASSRTSGSRNEQFF.

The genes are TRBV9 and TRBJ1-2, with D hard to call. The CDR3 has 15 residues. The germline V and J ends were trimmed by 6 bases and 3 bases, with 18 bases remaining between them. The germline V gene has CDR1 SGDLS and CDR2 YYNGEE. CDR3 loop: CASKEVAQVHYGYTF. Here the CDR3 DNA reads TGTGCCAGCAAGGAGGTAGCCCAAGTACACTATGGCTACACCTTC.

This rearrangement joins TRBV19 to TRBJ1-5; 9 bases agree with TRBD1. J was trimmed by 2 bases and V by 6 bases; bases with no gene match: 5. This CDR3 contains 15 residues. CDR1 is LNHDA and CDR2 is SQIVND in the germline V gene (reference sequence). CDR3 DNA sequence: TGTGCCAGTAGCGGGACAGGGTGGGGCAATCAGCCCCAGCATTTT. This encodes CASSGTGWGNQPQHF. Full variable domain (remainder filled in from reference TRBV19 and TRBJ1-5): DGGITQSPKYLFRKEGQNVTLSCEQNLNHDAMYWYRQDPGQGLRLIYYSQIVNDFQKGDIAEGYSVSREKKESFPLTVTSAQKNPTAFYLCASSGTGWGNQPQHFGDGTRLSIL.

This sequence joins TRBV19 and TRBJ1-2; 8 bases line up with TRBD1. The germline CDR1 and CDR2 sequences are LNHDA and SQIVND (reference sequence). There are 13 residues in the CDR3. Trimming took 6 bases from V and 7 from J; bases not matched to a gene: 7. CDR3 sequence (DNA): TGTGCCAGTAGCGTGACAGGGGCGGTTGGCTACACCTTC. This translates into CASSVTGAVGYTF.

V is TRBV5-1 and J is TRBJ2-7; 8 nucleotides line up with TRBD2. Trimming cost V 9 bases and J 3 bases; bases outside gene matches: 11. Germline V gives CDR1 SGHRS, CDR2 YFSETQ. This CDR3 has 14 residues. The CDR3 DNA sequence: TGCGCCACTTCACCAGAAGCGGGAGTCTACGAGCAGTACTTC. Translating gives CATSPEAGVYEQYF. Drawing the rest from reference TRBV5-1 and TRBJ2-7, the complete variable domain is KAGVTQTPRYLIKTRGQQVTLSCSPISGHRSVSWYQQTPGQGLQFLFEYFSETQRNKGNFPGRFSGRQFSNSRSEMNVSTLELGDSALYLCATSPEAGVYEQYFGPGTRLTVT.